This T cell receptor beta chain appears in the sequencing data of a study of T cell responses to AZD1222 COVID-19 vaccine. Overall study findings and caveats: Baseline antibody screening turned up just a handful of seropositive AZD1222 recipients. No day 14 peak samples; only post-peak repertoires were characterized.

Worth noting for this clone: Its antigen remains unidentified.

Assay used: immunoSEQ multiplex PCR; TCRdb lists only in-frame clones, some missing. The repertoire holds 150,000 to 170,000 clones, with about 87% as singletons. CDR3 size: 15 residues. J lost 10 bases, V lost 5 bases, and 9 bases had no gene match. Germline CDR1 and CDR2: SEHNR and FQNEAQ (reference sequence). The rearrangement joins TRBV7-9 to TRBJ2-1; TRBD2 aligns across 12 bases. This clonotype originated in an adult in good health. The sample in question was peripheral blood, obtained on day 0 of AZD1222 vaccination. CDR3 sequence (DNA): TGTGCCAGCAGCCGGCTAGCGGGGGGGCGTCAGGAGCAGTTCTTC. This codes for CASSRLAGGRQEQFF.